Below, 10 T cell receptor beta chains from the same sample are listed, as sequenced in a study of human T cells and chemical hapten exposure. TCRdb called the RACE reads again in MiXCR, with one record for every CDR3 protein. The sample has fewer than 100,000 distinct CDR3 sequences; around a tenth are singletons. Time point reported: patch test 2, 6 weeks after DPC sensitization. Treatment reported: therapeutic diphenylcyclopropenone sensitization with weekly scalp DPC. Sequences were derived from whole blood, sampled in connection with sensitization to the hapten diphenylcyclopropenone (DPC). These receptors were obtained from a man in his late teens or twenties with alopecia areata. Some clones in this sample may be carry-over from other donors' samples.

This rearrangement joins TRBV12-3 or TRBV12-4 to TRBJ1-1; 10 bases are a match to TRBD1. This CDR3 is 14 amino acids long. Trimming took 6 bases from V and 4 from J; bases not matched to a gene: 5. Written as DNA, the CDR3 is TGTGCCAGCAGGACAGGGGGCGGGGGCACTGAAGCTTTCTTT. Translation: CASRTGGGGTEAFF.

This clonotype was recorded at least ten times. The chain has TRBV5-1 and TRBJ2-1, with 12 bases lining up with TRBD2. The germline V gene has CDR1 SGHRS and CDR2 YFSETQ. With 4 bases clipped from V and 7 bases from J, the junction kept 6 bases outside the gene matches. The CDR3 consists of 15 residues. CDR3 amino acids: CASSPLAGGPNEQFF. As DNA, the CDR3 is TGCGCCAGCAGCCCCCTAGCGGGGGGGCCGAATGAGCAGTTCTTC.

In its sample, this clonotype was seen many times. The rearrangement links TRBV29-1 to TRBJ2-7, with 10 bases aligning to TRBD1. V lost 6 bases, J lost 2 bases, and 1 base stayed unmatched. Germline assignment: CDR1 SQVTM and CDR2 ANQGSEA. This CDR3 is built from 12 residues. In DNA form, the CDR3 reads TGCAGCGTGGGACAGGGGACCTACGAGCAGTACTTC. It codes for CSVGQGTYEQYF.

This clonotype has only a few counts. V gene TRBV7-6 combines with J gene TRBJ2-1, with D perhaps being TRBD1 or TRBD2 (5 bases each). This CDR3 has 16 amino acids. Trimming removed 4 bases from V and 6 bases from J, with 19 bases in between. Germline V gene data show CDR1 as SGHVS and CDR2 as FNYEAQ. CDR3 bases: TGTGCCAGCAGCTCCCACGGGACGCATATCCTCAATGAGCAGTTCTTC. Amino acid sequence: CASSSHGTHILNEQFF.

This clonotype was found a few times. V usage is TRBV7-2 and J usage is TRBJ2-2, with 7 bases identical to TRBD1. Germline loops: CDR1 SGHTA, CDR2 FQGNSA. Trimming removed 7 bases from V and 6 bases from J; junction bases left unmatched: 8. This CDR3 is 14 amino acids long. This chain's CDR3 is CASTAGTVAGELFF. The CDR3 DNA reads TGTGCCAGCACCGCCGGGACAGTGGCCGGGGAGCTGTTTTTT.

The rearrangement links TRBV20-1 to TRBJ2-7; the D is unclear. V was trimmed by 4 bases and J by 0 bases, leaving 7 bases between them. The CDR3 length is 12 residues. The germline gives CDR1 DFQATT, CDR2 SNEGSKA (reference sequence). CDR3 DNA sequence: TGCAGTGCTACTAAGAACTCCTACGAGCAGTACTTC. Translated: CSATKNSYEQYF.

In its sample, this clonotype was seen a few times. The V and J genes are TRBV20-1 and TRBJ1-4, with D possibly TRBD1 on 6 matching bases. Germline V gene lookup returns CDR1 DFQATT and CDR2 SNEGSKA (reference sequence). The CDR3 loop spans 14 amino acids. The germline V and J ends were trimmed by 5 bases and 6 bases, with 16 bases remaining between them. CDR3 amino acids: CSAPTGRGDEKLFF. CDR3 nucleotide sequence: TGCAGTGCTCCCACAGGGAGGGGCGATGAAAAACTGTTTTTT.

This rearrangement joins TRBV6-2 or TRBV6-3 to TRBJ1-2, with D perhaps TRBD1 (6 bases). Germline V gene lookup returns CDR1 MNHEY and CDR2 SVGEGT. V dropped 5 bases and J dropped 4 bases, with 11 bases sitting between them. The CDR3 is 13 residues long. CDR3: CASSDSGAYGYTF. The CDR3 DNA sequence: TGTGCCAGCAGTGATTCGGGGGCCTATGGCTACACCTTC.

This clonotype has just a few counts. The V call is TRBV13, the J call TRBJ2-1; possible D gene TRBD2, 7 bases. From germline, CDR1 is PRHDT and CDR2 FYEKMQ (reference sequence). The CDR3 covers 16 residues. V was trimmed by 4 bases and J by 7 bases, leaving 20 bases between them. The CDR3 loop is CASSSYRVGGANEQFF. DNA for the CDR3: TGTGCCAGCAGCTCCTACAGGGTAGGGGGGGCAAATGAGCAGTTCTTC.

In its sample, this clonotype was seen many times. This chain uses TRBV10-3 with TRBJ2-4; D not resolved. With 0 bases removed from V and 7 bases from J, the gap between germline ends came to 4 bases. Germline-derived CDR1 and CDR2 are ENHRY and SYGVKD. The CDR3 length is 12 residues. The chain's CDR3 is CAISESGNIQYF. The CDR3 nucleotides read TGTGCCATCAGTGAGTCGGGTAACATTCAGTACTTC.